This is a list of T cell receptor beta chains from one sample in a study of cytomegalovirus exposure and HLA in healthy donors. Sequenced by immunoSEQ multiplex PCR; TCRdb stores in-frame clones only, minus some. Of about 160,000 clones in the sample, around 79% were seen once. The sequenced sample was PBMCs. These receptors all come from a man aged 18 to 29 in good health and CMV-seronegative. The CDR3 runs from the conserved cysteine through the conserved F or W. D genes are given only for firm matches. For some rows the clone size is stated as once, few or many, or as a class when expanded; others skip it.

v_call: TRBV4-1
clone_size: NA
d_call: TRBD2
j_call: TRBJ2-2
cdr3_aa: CASSRREGLGTGELFF
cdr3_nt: TGCGCCAGCAGTCGTCGGGAGGGCCTAGGCACCGGGGAGCTGTTTTTT

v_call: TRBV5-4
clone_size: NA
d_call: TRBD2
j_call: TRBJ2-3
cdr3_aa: CASSVGTSGSYTQYF
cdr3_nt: TGTGCCAGCAGCGTAGGGACTAGCGGGAGTTATACGCAGTATTTT

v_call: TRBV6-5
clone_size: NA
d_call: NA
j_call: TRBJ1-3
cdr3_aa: CASSQGDSGNTIYF
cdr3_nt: TGTGCCAGCAGCCAAGGGGACTCTGGAAACACCATATATTTT

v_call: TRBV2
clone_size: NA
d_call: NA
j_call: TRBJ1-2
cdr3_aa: CAIFWTDYLGYTF
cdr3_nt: TGTGCCATTTTTTGGACGGACTACTTGGGGTACACCTTC

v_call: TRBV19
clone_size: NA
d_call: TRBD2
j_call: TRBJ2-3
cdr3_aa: CASKTSGTDTQYF
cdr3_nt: TGTGCCAGTAAGACTAGCGGGACAGATACGCAGTATTTT

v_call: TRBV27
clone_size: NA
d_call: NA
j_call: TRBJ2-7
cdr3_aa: CATQRQADSYEQYF
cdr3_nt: TGTGCCACCCAAAGGCAGGCAGACTCCTACGAGCAGTACTTC

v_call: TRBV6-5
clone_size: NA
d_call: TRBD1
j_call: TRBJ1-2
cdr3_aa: CASSSTRTGGYGYTF
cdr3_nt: TGTGCCAGCAGTTCCACAAGGACAGGGGGCTATGGCTACACCTTC

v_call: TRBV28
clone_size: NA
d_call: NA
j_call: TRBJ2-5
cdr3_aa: CASSLCWARGVGGETQYF
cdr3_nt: TGTGCCAGCAGTTTATGTTGGGCCAGAGGGGTAGGGGGAGAGACCCAGTACTTC

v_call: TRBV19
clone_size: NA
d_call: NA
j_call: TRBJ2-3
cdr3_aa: CATVGATDTQYF
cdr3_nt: TGTGCCACCGTGGGGGCGACAGATACGCAGTATTTT

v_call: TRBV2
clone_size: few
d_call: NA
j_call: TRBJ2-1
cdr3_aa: CASREGRGTNEQFF
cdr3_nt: TGTGCCAGCAGGGAGGGCAGGGGGACCAATGAGCAGTTCTTC